This T cell receptor (beta chain) originates from a study of neurological immune-mediated disorders. Study-wide points: No expanded-clone CDR3 amino acid sequence recurred across subjects, suggesting private TCR-beta repertoires.

This clonotype occurred a few times. Its antigen remains unidentified. Each CDR3 protein is one row after TCRdb ran MiXCR on the 5' RACE reads. The sample shows approximately 36,000 distinct CDR3 sequences, 8.5% to 14% of them seen only once. Time point described: technical triplicate 1. From germline, CDR1 is MGHRA and CDR2 YSYEKL. Trimming cost V 1 base and J 8 bases; bases outside gene matches: 5. CDR3 length: 16 amino acids. The sequenced sample was PBMCs. The rearrangement uses TRBV4-1 and TRBJ2-1; 13 bases align to TRBD2. The receptor was isolated from a man aged 55 to 70 with HTLV-1-associated myelopathy (HAM/TSP). This chain's CDR3 is CASSQVGTSGNHEQFF. The CDR3 bases are TGCGCCAGCAGCCAAGTAGGGACTAGCGGGAATCATGAGCAGTTCTTC.